This T cell receptor (beta chain) comes out of a study of T-cell reconstitution after alpha-beta-depleted transplantation in children. It was with unique molecular identifiers that the TCRbeta library was prepared. TCRdb reprocessed the PCR reads via MiXCR and lists one record per CDR3 protein. This sample yields around 190,000 distinct CDR3 sequences, of which roughly 7.1% are seen a single time; 5.5% to 6.5% belongs to the top ten. V lost 0 bases, J lost 3 bases, and 12 bases lay in between. The CDR3 consists of 16 residues. Germline assignment: CDR1 SGHAT and CDR2 FQNNGV. This clonotype was seen at least ten times.

The clonotype comes from a boy aged 2-9 years with acute lymphoblastic leukemia, due to receive a stem cell transplant. The sample consisted of PBMCs, taken before TCRalphabeta/CD19-depleted stem cell transplant. The chain uses TRBV11-2 and TRBJ1-3, with a weak D call TRBD1 (5 bases). The CDR3 loop is CASSLDLWQGGNTIYF. CDR3 coding DNA: TGTGCCAGCAGCTTAGATCTCTGGCAGGGTGGAAACACCATATATTTT.